This TCR beta chain was profiled in a study of T-cell memory formation after mild COVID-19. MiXCR was run by TCRdb on the 5' RACE reads, yielding one entry per CDR3 protein. This table has roughly 340,000 distinct CDR3 sequences, approximately 15% appearing once. As for this clonotype: The antigen is undetermined.

Germline V CDR1 and CDR2: LGHNA, YSLEER. There are 15 residues in the CDR3. V trimming: 0 bases; J trimming: 8 bases; junction bases outside the gene matches: 8. Study results and caveats: Largely, contracting CD4+ clones fell within CM and EM, and contracting CD8+ clones within EMRA.

The rearrangement links TRBV4-3 to TRBJ1-2; 8 positions match TRBD1. This receptor was obtained from a man younger than 35 who had mild COVID-19 (a few samples of this study predate the infection). Cell type and time point are not known. Sample: PBMCs or a T cell subset sorted from them (not recorded which). CDR3 loop: CASSQDYQGAGGYTF. For the CDR3, the DNA is TGCGCCAGCAGCCAAGACTATCAGGGGGCGGGAGGCTACACCTTC.